A single T cell receptor (beta chain) is shown here with its context. CDR3 length equals 14 residues. Germline values: CDR1 SGDLS, CDR2 YYNGEE. Trimming took 7 bases from V and 8 from J; bases not matched to a gene: 9. Beta-chain TCR CDR3 regions were amplified from RNA transcripts. First-round RT-PCR used HTBI primers; second-round multiplex PCR followed. From the multiplex PCR reads, TCRdb called clonotypes with MiXCR, one entry per CDR3 protein. The sample includes approximately 640,000 distinct CDR3 sequences, roughly 39% of them seen just once. These data come from a study of Graves' ophthalmopathy and Graves' hyperthyroidism.

This sequence originates from an adult man with Graves' ophthalmopathy. The chain links TRBV9 to TRBJ1-6; 7 bases map to TRBD1. The specimen was peripheral blood. The DNA for the CDR3 is TGTGCCAGCTCACCACTCCAGGGGGATTCACCCCTCCACTTT. Translating gives CASSPLQGDSPLHF. The variable domain in full, completed from reference TRBV9 and TRBJ1-6, reads DSGVTQTPKHLITATGQRVTLRCSPRSGDLSVYWYQQSLDQGLQFLIQYYNGEERAKGNILERFSAQQFPDLHSELNLSSLELGDSALYFCASSPLQGDSPLHFGNGTRLTVT.